This TCR beta chain stems from a study of T-cell memory formation after mild COVID-19. The V and J ends lost 2 bases and 0 bases respectively, with 10 bases between them. Germline lookup yields CDR1 SEHNR and CDR2 FQNEAQ (reference sequence). The CDR3 extends over 16 amino acids. General study points: Later expanders leaned CD4+, whereas day 15 to 85 contracting clones were balanced CD4/CD8.

This clonotype came up many times. The antigen remains undetermined. 5'RACE with constant-segment primers built TCRalpha and TCRbeta cDNA libraries with UMIs. Each CDR3 protein is one row after TCRdb ran MiXCR on the 5' RACE reads. The sample shows approximately 48,000 distinct CDR3 sequences, 7% to 8% of them seen only once. This receptor was obtained from a man aged 18 to 29 who had mild COVID-19 (a few samples of this study predate the infection). Cell type and time point are not known. What was sequenced was PBMCs or a T cell subset sorted from them (not recorded which). This rearrangement joins TRBV7-9 to TRBJ2-2; D not certain. The CDR3 DNA reads TGTGCCAGCAGCTTAATAGGGCGGACGAACACCGGGGAGCTGTTTTTT. Translated: CASSLIGRTNTGELFF.